One and the same sample provided the 8 T cell receptor beta chains below, sequenced in a study of blood T cell repertoires in COVID-19. Some clones are missing from TCRdb's copy, which holds only in-frame ones; the method was immunoSEQ multiplex PCR. The sample has about 190,000 clones, 80% seen once. Sequencing used peripheral blood. The receptors come from a man in his sixties with acute or convalescent COVID-19.

The chain joins TRBV6-4 to TRBJ1-2; 9 bases line up with TRBD1. The CDR3 is 14 residues long. V shed 6 bases, J shed 5 bases, and the junction held 7 bases outside the gene matches. CDR1 MRHNA and CDR2 SNTAGT come from the germline V gene. CDR3 nucleotides: TGTGCCAGCAGCCGGGACAGGGAGGGTTATGGCTACACCTTC. This encodes CASSRDREGYGYTF.

The CDR3 reads CASSQAGVQGNGYTF. For the CDR3, the DNA is TGTGCCAGCAGCCAAGCGGGCGTGCAGGGCAATGGCTACACCTTC. The chain employs TRBV3-1 (or the pseudogene TRBV3-2) and TRBJ1-2, with D possibly matching TRBD1 (5 bases). Trimming took off 1 base at V and 6 bases at J, with 15 bases between the two ends. The CDR3 runs 15 residues. Germline V lookup: CDR1 LGHDT, CDR2 YNNKEL (reference sequence).

This chain connects TRBV19 to TRBJ2-7; 10 bases fit TRBD1. This CDR3 spans 17 amino acids. The germline CDR1 and CDR2 sequences are LNHDA and SQIVND (reference sequence). J was trimmed by 0 bases and V by 4 bases; bases with no gene match: 9. CDR3: CASSTPRDRGSSYEQYF. CDR3 nucleotide sequence: TGTGCCAGTAGTACACCCCGGGACAGGGGAAGCTCCTACGAGCAGTACTTC.

This clone has a handful of counts. This chain uses TRBV7-3 with TRBJ2-3; 8 bases align to TRBD2. Germline CDR1 SGHTA, CDR2 FQGTGA. Trimming cost V 3 bases and J 3 bases; bases outside gene matches: 5. The CDR3 totals 15 residues. CDR3 sequence reads: CASSFGGRRTDTQYF. As DNA, the CDR3 is TGTGCCAGCAGCTTCGGCGGGAGGAGAACAGATACGCAGTATTTT.

This chain uses TRBV10-2 with TRBJ1-3, with 7 bases aligning to TRBD1. This CDR3 comprises 14 residues. Germline CDR1 WSHSY, CDR2 SAAADI. Trimming took 10 bases from V and 3 from J; bases not matched to a gene: 9. CDR3 in DNA: TGCGCCACTTGGAAAGGGGGCTTTGGAAACACCATATATTTT. This sequence encodes CATWKGGFGNTIYF.

The rearrangement uses TRBV5-4 and TRBJ2-3; the match to TRBD2 covers 10 bases. The ends lost 5 bases at V and 4 bases at J; junction bases unmatched: 7. The CDR3 loop spans 15 amino acids. CDR1 and CDR2 (germline): SGHNT, YYREEE (reference sequence). CDR3 nucleotides: TGTGCCAGCAGTTCCCGCGGACTAGCGGCAGATACGCAGTATTTT. As protein: CASSSRGLAADTQYF.

Only one count was recorded for this clone. The chain carries TRBV3-1 (or the pseudogene TRBV3-2) and TRBJ2-7, with D possibly TRBD2 on 5 matching bases. The CDR3 is made up of 18 amino acids. V was shortened by 0 bases and J by 3 bases, with 21 bases between the two germline ends. From germline, CDR1 is LGHDT and CDR2 YNNKEL (reference sequence). Written as DNA, the CDR3 is TGTGCCAGCAGCCAAGATCCTAGAAGTGAGGGAACCAACTACGAGCAGTACTTC. Residues: CASSQDPRSEGTNYEQYF.

The V gene is TRBV7-9, the J gene TRBJ2-1; 14 bases are shared with TRBD2. The junction had 6 bases not matched to a gene; V was cut back by 5 bases and J by 3 bases. CDR1 and CDR2 from the germline V gene are SEHNR and FQNEAQ (reference sequence). This CDR3 contains 17 residues. The CDR3 region is CASSAGTSGSHYNEQFF. The CDR3 nucleotides read TGTGCCAGCAGCGCCGGGACTAGCGGGAGTCACTACAATGAGCAGTTCTTC. Based on the CDR3 plus reference TRBV7-9 and TRBJ2-1, the full variable domain is DTGVSQNPRHKITKRGQNVTFRCDPISEHNRLYWYRQTLGQGPEFLTYFQNEAQLEKSRLLSDRFSAERPKGSFSTLEIQRTEQGDSAMYLCASSAGTSGSHYNEQFFGPGTRLTVL.